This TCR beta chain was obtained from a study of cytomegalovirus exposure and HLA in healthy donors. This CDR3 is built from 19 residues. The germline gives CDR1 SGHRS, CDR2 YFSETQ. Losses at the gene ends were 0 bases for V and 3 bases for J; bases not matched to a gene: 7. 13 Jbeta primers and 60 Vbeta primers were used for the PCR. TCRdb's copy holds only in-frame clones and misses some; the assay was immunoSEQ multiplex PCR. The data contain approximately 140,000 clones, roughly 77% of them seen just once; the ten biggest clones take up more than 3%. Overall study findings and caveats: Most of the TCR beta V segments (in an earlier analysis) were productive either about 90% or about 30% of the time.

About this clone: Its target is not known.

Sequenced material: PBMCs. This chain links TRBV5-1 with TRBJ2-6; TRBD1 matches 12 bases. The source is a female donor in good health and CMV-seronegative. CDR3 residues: CASSLGSGTGGDGANVLTF. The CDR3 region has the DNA TGCGCCAGCAGCTTGGGAAGCGGGACAGGGGGCGATGGGGCCAACGTCCTGACTTTC.